This TCR beta chain was sequenced during a study of T cell responses to AZD1222 COVID-19 vaccine. Measured with immunoSEQ multiplex PCR; TCRdb has only the in-frame clones, and not every one. The sample lists fewer than 200,000 clones, under 95% occurring once. CDR3 length: 16 residues. Germline CDR1 is MNHEY and CDR2 is SVGEGT. V trimming: 6 bases; J trimming: 5 bases; junction bases outside the gene matches: 9. The origin of this receptor is an adult in good health. The sequencing here drew on peripheral blood, taken on day 0 of MenACWY control vaccination. The chain links TRBV6-2 or TRBV6-3 to TRBJ2-1, with 11 bases identical to TRBD2. For the CDR3, the DNA is TGTGCCAGCAGCCTGCTTGGGACTAGCGGACACAATGAGCAGTTCTTC. Protein product: CASSLLGTSGHNEQFF.